The following is a TCR beta chain sequence with its context. The antigen is not known. This entry is derived from a study of PD-1 blockade in classical Hodgkin lymphoma. The study, taken as a whole, reports: Complete responders had baseline diversity similar to newly diagnosed patients. Reported findings placed baseline TCR diversity lower in newly diagnosed patients (compared with healthy donors). CD8+ TCR diversity did not rise significantly by C4D1, unlike CD4+.

Each of the patients experienced relapse following autologous stem cell transplantation, and their brentuximab vedotin exposure differed. The protocol was immunoSEQ multiplex PCR, while the TCRdb copy is restricted to in-frame clones and leaves out a portion. This sample yields about 86,000 clones, of which under 90% are seen a single time; 22% belongs to the top ten. The sequences come from peripheral blood mononuclear cells (PBMCs), collected at baseline. The receptor's source is a human donor with classical Hodgkin lymphoma.

The CDR3 region has the DNA TGCGCCAGCAGCCAAGATCGTCAGGACGAGCAGTACTTC. Its translation: CASSQDRQDEQYF. V gene TRBV4-1 combines with J gene TRBJ2-7; D call uncertain. The CDR3 sequence is 13 residues long. Trimming cost V 0 bases and J 5 bases, with 8 bases left between them. Looked up from germline, CDR1 is MGHRA and CDR2 is YSYEKL.